This record concerns one T cell receptor beta chain sequence. Assay used: immunoSEQ multiplex PCR; TCRdb lists only in-frame clones, some missing. Of approximately 210,000 clones in the sample, more than 75% were seen once. This sample is drawn from a study of blood T cell repertoires in COVID-19. Germline V lookup: CDR1 SEHNR, CDR2 FQNEAQ (reference sequence). The CDR3 is 16 residues long. Trimming stripped 1 base from V and 0 bases from J, with 10 bases between. The J gene is TRBJ1-3, the V gene TRBV7-9; D is undetermined. The TCR comes from a woman aged 50 to 60 with acute COVID-19. Sequencing was performed on PBMCs or T cells enriched from blood (not recorded which). The CDR3, as DNA: TGTGCCAGCAGCTTAGATTTAGTGCTCTCTGGAAACACCATATATTTT. Translation: CASSLDLVLSGNTIYF.